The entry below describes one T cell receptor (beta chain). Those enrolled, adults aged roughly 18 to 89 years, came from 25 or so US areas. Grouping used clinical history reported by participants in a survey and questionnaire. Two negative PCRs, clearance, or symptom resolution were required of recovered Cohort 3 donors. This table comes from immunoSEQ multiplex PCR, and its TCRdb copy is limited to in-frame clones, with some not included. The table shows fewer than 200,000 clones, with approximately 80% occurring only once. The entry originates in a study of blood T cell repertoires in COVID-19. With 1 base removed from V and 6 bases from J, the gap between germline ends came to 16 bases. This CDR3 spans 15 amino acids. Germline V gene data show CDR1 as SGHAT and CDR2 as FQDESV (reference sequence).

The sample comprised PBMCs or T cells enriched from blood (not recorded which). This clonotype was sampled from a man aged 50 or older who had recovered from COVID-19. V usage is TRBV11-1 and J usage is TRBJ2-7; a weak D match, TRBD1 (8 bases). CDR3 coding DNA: TGTGCCAGCAGCTTAGGACAGGGGAGGGTTGGCGAGCAGTACTTC. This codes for CASSLGQGRVGEQYF.